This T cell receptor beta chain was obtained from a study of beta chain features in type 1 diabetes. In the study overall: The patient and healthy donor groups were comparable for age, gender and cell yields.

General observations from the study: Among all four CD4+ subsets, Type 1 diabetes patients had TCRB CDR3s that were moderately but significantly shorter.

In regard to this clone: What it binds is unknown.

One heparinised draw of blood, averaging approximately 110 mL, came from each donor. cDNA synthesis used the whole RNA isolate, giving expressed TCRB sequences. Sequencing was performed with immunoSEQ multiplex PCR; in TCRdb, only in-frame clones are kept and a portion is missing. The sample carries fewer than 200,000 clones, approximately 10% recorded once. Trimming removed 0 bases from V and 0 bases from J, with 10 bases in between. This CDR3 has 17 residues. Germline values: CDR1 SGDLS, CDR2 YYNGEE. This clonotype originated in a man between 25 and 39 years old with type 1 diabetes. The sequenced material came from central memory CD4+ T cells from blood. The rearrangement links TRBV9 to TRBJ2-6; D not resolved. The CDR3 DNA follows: TGTGCCAGCAGCGTAGGGGCAAGTAGCTCTGGGGCCAACGTCCTGACTTTC. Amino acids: CASSVGASSSGANVLTF. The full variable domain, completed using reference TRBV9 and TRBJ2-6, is DSGVTQTPKHLITATGQRVTLRCSPRSGDLSVYWYQQSLDQGLQFLIQYYNGEERAKGNILERFSAQQFPDLHSELNLSSLELGDSALYFCASSVGASSSGANVLTFGAGSRLTVL.